This T cell receptor (beta chain) is drawn from a study of siplizumab effects on memory and regulatory T cells. Regarding the study as a whole: Fewer alloreactive sequences mapped to unstimulated CD4+ memory cells under siplizumab. Most alloreactive clones went unmapped to unstimulated subsets; only a minor fraction mapped. Mappable alloreactive CD4+ clones averaged about 70% Treg-derived with siplizumab versus 26.9% in controls.

Per sample, 10^5 or so TCR templates underwent assay. Profiling relied on immunoSEQ multiplex PCR, and the TCRdb table lists in-frame clones only, not all of them. The sample includes some 97,000 clones, about 91% seen only once; the top ten take roughly 0.78%. In the case of this clone: As yet, its antigen is unknown.

This CDR3 is built from 12 residues. Germline CDR1 SGDLS, CDR2 YYNGEE. Trimming left V 0 bases short and J 5 bases short, with 5 bases between. The origin of this receptor is a human donor in good health. The chain uses TRBV9 and TRBJ1-2; no firm D call. Sequenced input: Tregs sorted from blood. CDR3 DNA sequence: TGTGCCAGCAGCGTAGATAATTATGGCTACACCTTC. Translation: CASSVDNYGYTF.